This TCR beta chain is drawn from a study of T-cell memory formation after mild COVID-19. Study background: TCR clusters were mostly confined to one donor each.

With constant-segment primers, 5'RACE yielded cDNA libraries of TCR alpha and TCR beta that carried sample barcodes and UMIs. TCRdb re-called the 5' RACE reads through MiXCR, storing one row per CDR3 protein. Of 400,000 to 550,000 distinct CDR3 sequences listed, roughly 23% were seen once; the top ten hold around 13%. Trimming shortened V by 5 bases and J by 10 bases, and 14 bases separated the two germline ends. Germline loops: CDR1 SEHNR, CDR2 FQNEAQ (reference sequence). CDR3 length equals 12 residues. This clonotype was counted only a few times. The antigen is unknown. Overall study results and limits: While clones contracting from day 15 to 85 were balanced between CD4 and CD8, later expanders leaned CD4+. Chiefly within CM and EM were the contracting CD4+ clones; CD8+ ones were within EMRA.

This clonotype was obtained from an adult woman who had mild COVID-19 (a few samples of this study predate the infection). Cell type and time point are not known. The genes are TRBV7-9 and TRBJ1-1; D is possibly TRBD1 (6 bases). The sample consisted of PBMCs or a T cell subset sorted from them (not recorded which). The CDR3 sequence: CASSRGTLGAFF. The DNA for the CDR3 is TGTGCCAGCAGCCGAGGGACACTTGGAGCTTTCTTT. Filled out from reference TRBV7-9 and TRBJ1-1, the complete variable domain reads DTGVSQNPRHKITKRGQNVTFRCDPISEHNRLYWYRQTLGQGPEFLTYFQNEAQLEKSRLLSDRFSAERPKGSFSTLEIQRTEQGDSAMYLCASSRGTLGAFFGQGTRLTVV.